These T cell receptor beta chains were read from a single sample in a study of Ad26.COV2.S vaccination and SARS-CoV-2 variants. Sequencing used immunoSEQ multiplex PCR; TCRdb keeps in-frame clones, though not all of them. Here the sample spans over 400,000 clones, 90% being singletons. The source was peripheral blood, collected in a trial of Ad26.COV2.S vaccine versus placebo. The receptors shown here come from a person aged 18 to 65 who received the Ad26.COV2.S COVID-19 vaccine or a placebo. CDR3s include the opening cysteine and the closing phenylalanine or tryptophan. Each record gives: J gene, clone size, V gene, CDR3 length, CDR3 protein. Size tells how often a clone was seen (once, few, many) or the class of an expanded clone, and some rows leave it out.

TRBJ2-3 | NA | TRBV7-8 | 13 | CASSLLAPDTQYF
TRBJ2-3 | NA | TRBV2 | 18 | CASSVPPLAGVRSDTQYF
TRBJ1-2 | NA | TRBV11-2 | 14 | CASSLISANYGYTF
TRBJ2-1 | NA | TRBV28 | 16 | CASSLYADGAYNEQFF
TRBJ2-7 | NA | TRBV28 | 10 | CASSKNRQYF
TRBJ1-1 | NA | TRBV6-5 | 15 | CASNWDRQGRTEAFF
TRBJ1-2 | once | TRBV7-6 | 14 | CASSPRGANYGYTF
TRBJ1-1 | NA | TRBV6-6 | 14 | CASTSQAGNTEAFF
TRBJ1-5 | NA | TRBV15 | 14 | CATSRERRDQPQHF
TRBJ2-7 | NA | TRBV27 | 15 | CASAYRGQTTYEQYF
TRBJ2-1 | NA | TRBV7-9 | 13 | CASSFRDNNEQFF
TRBJ2-7 | NA | TRBV10-3 | 15 | CAISELRTGSYEQYF
TRBJ1-6 | NA | TRBV16 | 16 | CASSQSRPAYNSPLHF
TRBJ2-1 | once | TRBV25-1 | 13 | CASSTSGRGEQFF
TRBJ2-7 | NA | TRBV7-9 | 15 | CASSLRAGGAYEQYF
TRBJ2-1 | NA | TRBV19 | 12 | CAAGASYNEQFF
TRBJ1-3 | NA | TRBV7-9 | 14 | CASSLGSSGNTIYF
TRBJ2-3 | NA | TRBV9 | 18 | CASSVATGGRGFTDTQYF
TRBJ2-7 | NA | TRBV28 | 14 | CASSLNPRGPSMYF